These 13 T cell receptor beta chains share one sample of origin, sequenced in a study of blood T cell repertoires in COVID-19. Repertoires were generated with immunoSEQ multiplex PCR, while TCRdb's copy carries only in-frame clones and drops some. The data show 210,000 or so clones, 70% to 90% seen once. Source material: PBMCs or T cells enriched from blood (not recorded which). These receptor sequences come from a man aged 30 to 45 with acute COVID-19.

This clone was counted between two and nine times. Distinct nucleotide sequences in the sample also encode this CDR3. The chain employs TRBV7-9 and TRBJ1-6; TRBD1 agrees at 9 bases. The CDR3 contains 15 residues. The germline gives CDR1 SEHNR, CDR2 FQNEAQ (reference sequence). J lost 7 bases, V lost 4 bases, and 5 bases had no gene match. For the CDR3, the DNA is TGTGCCAGCAGCTCAACAGGGGGCGGGAATTCACCCCTCCACTTT. The encoded protein is CASSSTGGGNSPLHF.

The V call is TRBV28, the J call TRBJ1-2; TRBD1 is a possible D gene (5 bases). The CDR3 spans 15 residues. Trimming cost V 5 bases and J 3 bases, with 16 bases left between them. Germline-derived CDR1 and CDR2 are MDHEN and SYDVKM. CDR3: CASSEDNRGDYGYTF. DNA for the CDR3: TGTGCCAGCAGTGAGGACAACCGAGGAGACTATGGCTACACCTTC.

V gene TRBV19 combines with J gene TRBJ1-1, with D hard to call. CDR1 is LNHDA and CDR2 is SQIVND in the germline V gene (reference sequence). The CDR3 spans 9 residues. V gave up 9 bases and J gave up 5 bases, with 4 bases separating them. The CDR3 here is CASGTEAFF. The CDR3 bases are TGTGCCAGCGGGACTGAAGCTTTCTTT.

This chain joins TRBV28 and TRBJ1-1; perhaps TRBD1 as D (6 bases). The germline V gene has CDR1 MDHEN and CDR2 SYDVKM. This CDR3 has 14 residues. Deletions cut 5 bases from V and 1 base from J, with 11 bases between. Here the CDR3 reads CASSGGHWNTEAFF. For the CDR3, the DNA is TGTGCCAGCAGTGGGGGACACTGGAACACTGAAGCTTTCTTT.

V gene TRBV7-3 combines with J gene TRBJ2-2, with 10 nucleotides matching TRBD1. The CDR3 extends over 15 amino acids. Germline V CDR1 and CDR2: SGHTA, FQGTGA. V trimming: 4 bases; J trimming: 5 bases; junction bases outside the gene matches: 4. CDR3 DNA: TGTGCCAGCAGCTCAAGACAGGGGGCGACCGGGGAGCTGTTTTTT. Amino acids: CASSSRQGATGELFF.

This clone has a single count. This CDR3 reads CASSLVGGYTEAFF. The CDR3 DNA is TGTGCCAGCAGCCTCGTCGGGGGGTACACTGAAGCTTTCTTT. The rearrangement joins TRBV7-9 to TRBJ1-1, with D possibly being TRBD1 (5 bases). Trimming stripped 5 bases from V and 3 bases from J, with 13 bases between. The CDR3 is 14 residues long. Germline CDR1 SEHNR, CDR2 FQNEAQ (reference sequence). The whole variable domain, remainder taken from reference TRBV7-9 and TRBJ1-1, is DTGVSQNPRHKITKRGQNVTFRCDPISEHNRLYWYRQTLGQGPEFLTYFQNEAQLEKSRLLSDRFSAERPKGSFSTLEIQRTEQGDSAMYLCASSLVGGYTEAFFGQGTRLTVV.

The chain recombines TRBV6-5 with TRBJ2-7; tentative D call: TRBD1 (5 bases). V shed 0 bases and J shed 3 bases, with 12 bases lying between them. Germline V gene sequence: CDR1 MNHEY, CDR2 SVGAGI. The CDR3 length is 15 residues. The CDR3 spells CASSYSAGSNYEQYF. Here the CDR3 DNA reads TGTGCCAGCAGTTACTCGGCAGGGTCGAACTACGAGCAGTACTTC.

The chain has TRBV28 and TRBJ1-6; 7 nucleotides agree with TRBD1. CDR1 and CDR2 from the germline V gene are MDHEN and SYDVKM. Unmatched junction bases numbered 13, after V lost 5 bases and J lost 6 bases. The CDR3 runs 17 residues. CDR3 residues: CASSPPGQIPLNSPLHF. The CDR3 DNA reads TGTGCCAGCAGTCCCCCGGGACAGATTCCCCTTAATTCACCCCTCCACTTT.

This rearrangement joins TRBV4-1 to TRBJ2-2; no definite D call. This CDR3 contains 16 residues. CDR1 is MGHRA and CDR2 is YSYEKL in the germline V gene. V was pared by 2 bases and J by 0 bases, with 10 bases between. CDR3 protein: CASSQRLIANTGELFF. CDR3 coding DNA: TGCGCCAGCAGCCAAAGACTGATCGCGAACACCGGGGAGCTGTTTTTT.

The V gene is TRBV28, the J gene TRBJ1-2, with D possibly being TRBD1 (5 bases). Trimming shortened V by 7 bases and J by 8 bases, and 14 bases separated the two germline ends. Germline V gene lookup returns CDR1 MDHEN and CDR2 SYDVKM. The CDR3 runs 12 residues. In nucleotides, the CDR3 is TGTGCCAGCATAGGCAGGGTTGGAGGCTACACCTTC. It codes for CASIGRVGGYTF.

The chain links TRBV14 to TRBJ2-2; D gene uncertain. V lost 0 bases, J lost 5 bases, and 7 bases lay in between. This CDR3 comprises 14 residues. From germline, CDR1 is SGHDN and CDR2 FVKESK. The CDR3 region has the DNA TGTGCCAGCAGCCAAGACTTCGTAACCGGGGAGCTGTTTTTT. This encodes CASSQDFVTGELFF.

This chain links TRBV10-2 with TRBJ1-2; TRBD1 matches 8 bases. V trimming: 4 bases; J trimming: 7 bases; junction bases outside the gene matches: 5. Germline lookup yields CDR1 WSHSY and CDR2 SAAADI. The CDR3 is 13 amino acids. CDR3 amino acids: CASSAQGATGYTF. The CDR3 DNA reads as TGCGCCAGCAGTGCCCAGGGGGCCACTGGCTACACCTTC.

This chain joins TRBV14 and TRBJ1-1, with D tentatively TRBD1 (5 bases). Germline CDR1 and CDR2: SGHDN and FVKESK. The CDR3 totals 13 residues. V was shortened by 1 base and J by 4 bases, with 7 bases between the two germline ends. The CDR3 coding sequence is TGTGCCAGCAGCCAAGGGGGCCTCACTGAAGCTTTCTTT. Translation: CASSQGGLTEAFF.